Sequencing of this T cell receptor beta chain was carried out in a study of shared T cell receptors in the human thymus. Using immunoSEQ multiplex PCR, the repertoire was profiled, and TCRdb retains in-frame clones only, with some absent. The table shows around 730,000 clones, with roughly 85% occurring only once. V gave up 3 bases and J gave up 3 bases, with 12 bases separating them. From germline, CDR1 is MNHEY and CDR2 SMNVEV (reference sequence). The CDR3 covers 15 residues. The sample also formed part of further work on human thymus T cells.

This rearrangement joins TRBV27 to TRBJ1-5; D may be TRBD1 (5 bases). The sample taken for sequencing was thymocytes. The clonotype was recovered from a girl less than two years old with a congenital heart defect. The CDR3 spells CASSFIGGSNQPQHF. The CDR3 DNA reads TGTGCCAGCAGTTTCATCGGGGGGTCCAATCAGCCCCAGCATTTT.